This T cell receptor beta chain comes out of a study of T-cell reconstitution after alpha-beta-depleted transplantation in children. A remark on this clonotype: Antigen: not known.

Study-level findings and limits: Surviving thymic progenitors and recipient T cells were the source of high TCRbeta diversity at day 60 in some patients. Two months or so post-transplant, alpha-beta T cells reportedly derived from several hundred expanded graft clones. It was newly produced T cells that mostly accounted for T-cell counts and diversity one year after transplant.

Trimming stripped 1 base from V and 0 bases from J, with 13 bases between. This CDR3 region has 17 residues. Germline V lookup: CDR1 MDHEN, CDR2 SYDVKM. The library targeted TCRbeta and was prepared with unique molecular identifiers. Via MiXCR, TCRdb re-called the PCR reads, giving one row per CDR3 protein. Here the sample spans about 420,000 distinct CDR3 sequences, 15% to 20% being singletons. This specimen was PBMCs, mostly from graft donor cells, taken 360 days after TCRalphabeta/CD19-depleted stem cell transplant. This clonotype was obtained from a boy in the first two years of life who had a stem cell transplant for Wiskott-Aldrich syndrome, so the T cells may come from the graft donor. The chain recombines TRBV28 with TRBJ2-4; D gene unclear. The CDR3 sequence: CASSLLKVRLAKNIQYF. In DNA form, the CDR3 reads TGTGCCAGCAGTTTATTAAAAGTCAGGCTAGCCAAAAACATTCAGTACTTC.